The entry below gives a single T cell receptor beta chain sequence along with its context. As yet, its antigen is unknown. J gave up 0 bases and V 7 bases, and 11 bases lay outside the gene matches. Germline V gene sequence: CDR1 SNHLY, CDR2 FYNNEI. The CDR3 has 16 residues. DNA at about 210 ng, 25,000 to 35,000 T cell genomes, went into sorted-subset replicate PCRs. Sequencing was performed with immunoSEQ multiplex PCR; in TCRdb, only in-frame clones are kept and a portion is missing. This sample carries under 2.5 million clones, about 90% of them seen once, and the ten largest clones take about 0.36%. CD4+ cells were split into CD45RA+ naive and CD45RA-negative memory subsets. These data come from a study of shared clonotypes between healthy human individuals. General study results and limits: Rarefaction showed sorted-subset sequencing was incomplete despite large depth. The diversity represented, both genetic and in exposure history, was limited by few donors.

The V gene is TRBV2, the J gene TRBJ1-1, with 7 bases fitting TRBD1. This clonotype was sampled from a man aged 18 to 30 in good health. Some clones in this sample may be carry-over from other donors' samples. Sequenced sample: naive CD4+ T cells from PBMCs. Subset defined: CD45RA+ positively selected. As DNA, the CDR3 is TGTGCCAGCAAGGGGAGGGGGCCCGGTCTGAACACTGAAGCTTTCTTT. Residues: CASKGRGPGLNTEAFF.